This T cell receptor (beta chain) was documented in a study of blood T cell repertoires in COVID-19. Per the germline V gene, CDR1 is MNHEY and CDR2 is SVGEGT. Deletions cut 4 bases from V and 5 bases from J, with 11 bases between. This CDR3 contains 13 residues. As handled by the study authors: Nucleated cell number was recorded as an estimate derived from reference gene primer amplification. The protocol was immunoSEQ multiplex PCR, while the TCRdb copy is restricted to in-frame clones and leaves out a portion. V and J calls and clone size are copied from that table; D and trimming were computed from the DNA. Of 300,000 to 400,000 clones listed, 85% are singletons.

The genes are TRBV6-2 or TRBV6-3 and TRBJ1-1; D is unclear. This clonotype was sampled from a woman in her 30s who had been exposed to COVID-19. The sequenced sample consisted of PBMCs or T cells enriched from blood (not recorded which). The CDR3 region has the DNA TGTGCCAGCAGTTCAAACTTTCGGACTGAAGCTTTCTTT. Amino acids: CASSSNFRTEAFF.